The rows below give T cell receptor beta chains drawn from one sample of a study of T-cell memory formation after mild COVID-19. Each CDR3 protein is one row after TCRdb ran MiXCR on the 5' RACE reads. Here the sample spans around 200,000 distinct CDR3 sequences, about 27% being singletons. The sequenced material came from PBMCs or a T cell subset sorted from them (not recorded which). Receptors were obtained from an adult woman who had mild COVID-19 (a few samples of this study predate the infection). Cell type and time point are not known. Each CDR3 is given with its conserved first and last residue.

j_call	v_call	cdr3_aa
TRBJ1-2	TRBV7-9	CASSPTPNYGYTF
TRBJ2-3	TRBV7-2	CASSKSGFSTDTQYF
TRBJ2-2	TRBV7-9	CASSAGRSTGELFF
TRBJ2-1	TRBV9	CASSVAGGHVNNNEQFF
TRBJ1-2	TRBV5-6	CASSGGQSRGHYGYTF
TRBJ1-1	TRBV7-3	CASSRDSMNTEAFF
TRBJ2-1	TRBV5-1	CASSPSTSGGPSYNEQFF
TRBJ1-2	TRBV7-9	CASSLVAGGSYGYTF
TRBJ2-1	TRBV7-2	CASSPGAGTGANEQFF
TRBJ2-7	TRBV4-1	CASSSEISGAYEQYF
TRBJ1-1	TRBV6-1	CASNFVGTEAFF
TRBJ2-1	TRBV24-1	CATSEVGRGTSSNEQFF
TRBJ2-5	TRBV6-5	CASSSLGETQYF
TRBJ2-6	TRBV9	CASSVGSGPGANVLTF
TRBJ2-1	TRBV9	CASSAVSGGASNEQFF
TRBJ1-5	TRBV4-1	CASSQDVMKPQHF
TRBJ2-2	TRBV9	CASSGPGQGAGGELFF
TRBJ2-2	TRBV7-9	CASSLENGELFF
TRBJ1-1	TRBV2	CASSERGLSEAFF
TRBJ2-1	TRBV7-7	CASSPGDGYEQFF
TRBJ1-1	TRBV30	CAWAGMANTEAFF
TRBJ2-7	TRBV6-5	CASRTGRWAYEQYF
TRBJ1-1	TRBV29-1	CSVLTLTGIEAFF
TRBJ2-1	TRBV20-1	CSARVGRYNEQFF
TRBJ2-1	TRBV4-3	CASSQDSGSSYNEQFF
TRBJ2-5	TRBV5-1	CASSLGTSGNMETQYF
TRBJ1-2	TRBV7-9	CASSGDYGYTF
TRBJ1-6	TRBV10-3	CAISPGANNSPLHF
TRBJ1-1	TRBV7-2	CASSPQGRNTEAFF
TRBJ2-7	TRBV4-3	CASSQEGTGGREQYF
TRBJ2-1	TRBV7-7	CASSLGLGINEQFF
TRBJ2-1	TRBV20-1	CSATRGLAGGSRNEQFF
TRBJ2-5	TRBV20-1	CSARDPQQETQYF
TRBJ2-3	TRBV29-1	CSVGDTDTQYF
TRBJ2-5	TRBV20-1	CSATAGFETQYF
TRBJ2-7	TRBV9	CASRRTSGSPPSYEQYF
TRBJ2-1	TRBV3-1	CASSLRDYNNEQFF
TRBJ1-1	TRBV12-3/TRBV12-4	CASSPQGFSEAFF
TRBJ1-1	TRBV30	CAWTRDLNTEAFF
TRBJ2-7	TRBV28	CASRDRDRYYEQYF
TRBJ2-7	TRBV12-3/TRBV12-4	CASSLSGSYEQYF
TRBJ1-1	TRBV6-5	CASSYSSVTEAFF
TRBJ1-3	TRBV3-1	CATEGTSNSGNTIYF
TRBJ2-7	TRBV10-3	CAIRESREQYF
TRBJ2-5	TRBV9	CASSVDSGRGETQYF
TRBJ1-2	TRBV7-2	CASSSGTGDYGYTF
TRBJ2-6	TRBV7-2	CASSLKGSSSGANVLTF
TRBJ2-5	TRBV12-3/TRBV12-4	CASSLSDRRETQYF
TRBJ1-4	TRBV27	CASSGTEGEKLFF
TRBJ1-6	TRBV6-1	CASSPLPGADSPLHF
TRBJ2-3	TRBV9	CASNGGGGTDTQYF
TRBJ2-7	TRBV12-3/TRBV12-4	CATSGGFYEQYF
TRBJ1-1	TRBV29-1	CSATGGMNTEAFF
TRBJ2-1	TRBV10-3	CAISETSGPNEQFF
TRBJ2-7	TRBV7-8	CASSPTGLYSYEQYF
TRBJ2-1	TRBV12-3/TRBV12-4	CASSNSGGIRNEQFF
TRBJ1-1	TRBV25-1	CASSELGESAEAFF